The 18 T cell receptor beta chains below were found in one sample sequenced in a study of blood T cell repertoires in COVID-19. Assay: immunoSEQ multiplex PCR; the TCRdb copy retains only in-frame clones and omits some. In the table there are approximately 390,000 clones, approximately 87% of which are singletons. The sample consisted of peripheral blood. Source of these receptors: a woman aged 55 to 70 with COVID-19, enrolled during active disease.

This clone showed up just a few times. The V and J genes are TRBV19 and TRBJ1-1; 8 nucleotides line up with TRBD1. The V and J ends lost 5 bases and 7 bases, in that order; junction bases with no gene match: 12. Germline V gene data show CDR1 as LNHDA and CDR2 as SQIVND (reference sequence). This CDR3 has 15 residues. In nucleotides, the CDR3 is TGTGCCAGTAGTGCTCGGGACAGGCACTCCCTTGAAGCTTTCTTT. Amino acid sequence: CASSARDRHSLEAFF. The whole variable domain, remainder taken from reference TRBV19 and TRBJ1-1, is DGGITQSPKYLFRKEGQNVTLSCEQNLNHDAMYWYRQDPGQGLRLIYYSQIVNDFQKGDIAEGYSVSREKKESFPLTVTSAQKNPTAFYLCASSARDRHSLEAFFGQGTRLTVV.

The chain recombines TRBV7-3 with TRBJ2-1, with a tentative D call TRBD2 (5 bases). This CDR3 region has 12 residues. V was pared by 3 bases and J by 9 bases, with 9 bases between. Germline V gene data show CDR1 as SGHTA and CDR2 as FQGTGA. CDR3 protein: CASSFPRGEQFF. CDR3 DNA sequence: TGTGCCAGCAGCTTCCCCCGGGGTGAGCAGTTCTTC.

This chain uses TRBV29-1 with TRBJ2-3, with a weak D call TRBD2 (6 bases). CDR3 length: 18 residues. Germline CDR1 SQVTM, CDR2 ANQGSEA. V was shortened by 6 bases and J by 4 bases, with 29 bases between the two germline ends. The CDR3 nucleotides are TGCAGCGTGTCCCTTCGATCCATTCGACTAGGAGCCCCAGATACGCAGTATTTT. Translation gives CSVSLRSIRLGAPDTQYF.

V gene TRBV5-6 combines with J gene TRBJ1-6; TRBD1 matches 12 bases. Germline CDR1 is SGHDT and CDR2 is YYEEEE. CDR3 length: 15 residues. J lost 7 bases, V lost 4 bases, and 3 bases had no gene match. CDR3 sequence reads: CASSQGTGGNSPLHF. Here the CDR3 DNA reads TGTGCCAGCAGCCAGGGGACAGGGGGCAATTCACCCCTCCACTTT.

V gene TRBV6-5 combines with J gene TRBJ2-1, with TRBD1 matching over 7 bases. Trimming took 6 bases from V and 5 from J; bases not matched to a gene: 7. Germline V CDR1 and CDR2: MNHEY, SVGAGI. The CDR3 has 14 amino acids. DNA for the CDR3: TGTGCCAGCAGGCCGGGACAGCTTAACAATGAGCAGTTCTTC. Translating it yields CASRPGQLNNEQFF.

This clone has just a few counts. This chain links TRBV5-4 with TRBJ1-1; 7 positions match TRBD1. There are 15 residues in the CDR3. J gave up 0 bases and V 4 bases, and 6 bases lay outside the gene matches. Germline CDR1 is SGHNT and CDR2 is YYREEE (reference sequence). CDR3 DNA: TGTGCCAGCAGCCCATCAGACAGGGTGAACACTGAAGCTTTCTTT. Translated, it gives CASSPSDRVNTEAFF.

The V call is TRBV28, the J call TRBJ1-2; 10 nucleotides align to TRBD1. CDR1 is MDHEN, CDR2 SYDVKM, per germline. The CDR3 extends over 16 amino acids. V shed 1 base, J shed 4 bases, and the junction held 6 bases outside the gene matches. DNA of the CDR3: TGTGCCAGCAGTTTATTCGGGGGACAGGGGACCTATGGCTACACCTTC. It specifies CASSLFGGQGTYGYTF.

J is TRBJ1-3 and V is TRBV3-1 (or the pseudogene TRBV3-2); D is unresolved. CDR1 is LGHDT, CDR2 YNNKEL, per germline (reference sequence). The CDR3 length is 15 residues. The germline V and J ends were trimmed by 1 base and 5 bases, with 12 bases remaining between them. The CDR3 sequence is CASSQGEVDRNTIYF. In DNA form, the CDR3 reads TGTGCCAGCAGCCAAGGAGAGGTTGATCGAAACACCATATATTTT.

The chain recombines TRBV5-5 with TRBJ1-2; 9 bases fit TRBD1. Germline V gene lookup returns CDR1 SGHKS and CDR2 YYEKEE (reference sequence). The trim removed 4 bases at V and 0 bases at J, leaving 4 bases unmatched. The CDR3 contains 15 residues. The CDR3 protein is CASSPTGGANYGYTF. The DNA for the CDR3 is TGTGCCAGCAGCCCGACAGGGGGAGCTAACTATGGCTACACCTTC.

The chain joins TRBV2 to TRBJ2-7; 7 nucleotides align to TRBD1. The V gene's germline CDR1 is SNHLY and CDR2 FYNNEI. Trimming took 4 bases from V and 2 from J; bases not matched to a gene: 8. The CDR3 totals 15 residues. This CDR3 is CASSGGGQVAYEQYF. The CDR3 bases are TGTGCCAGCAGTGGAGGCGGACAGGTTGCCTACGAGCAGTACTTC.

As for this clone: The CDR3 carries no conserved terminal phenylalanine or tryptophan, so it likely arises from a read error. The limits of the CDR3 on the DNA are not certain, so only TCRdb's listed CDR3 is given. The V gene is TRBV21-1, the J gene TRBJ2-3; the table's D call, TRBD2, has no DNA check behind it. TRBV21-1 is a pseudogene locus. Termini included, the CDR3 measures 9 amino acids. The chain's CDR3 is CASSRYGYL.

The CDR3 spells CASSLGQGYRNSPLHF. CDR3 coding DNA: TGTGCCAGCAGCTTGGGACAGGGATATCGCAATTCACCCCTCCACTTT. The chain combines TRBV7-8 with TRBJ1-6; 9 bases match TRBD1. Germline V lookup: CDR1 SGHVS, CDR2 FQNEAQ. The CDR3 has 16 amino acids. V gave up 3 bases and J gave up 7 bases; unmatched junction bases: 7.

The chain couples TRBV9 to TRBJ2-3, with 10 bases identical to TRBD2. Germline V lookup: CDR1 SGDLS, CDR2 YYNGEE. J was trimmed by 1 base and V by 1 base; bases with no gene match: 0. The CDR3 length is 15 residues. CDR3 sequence: CASSVLAGGTDTQYF. CDR3 DNA: TGTGCCAGCAGCGTACTAGCGGGGGGCACAGATACGCAGTATTTT.

This clone appeared a single time. The V gene is TRBV6-1, the J gene TRBJ1-2, with TRBD1 identical over 8 bases. Trimming removed 6 bases from V and 4 bases from J; junction bases left unmatched: 7. The CDR3 contains 14 residues. The germline V gene has CDR1 MNHNS and CDR2 SASEGT. The CDR3 reads CASRTGTGTYGYTF. CDR3 nucleotides: TGTGCCAGCAGGACCGGGACAGGTACCTATGGCTACACCTTC.

J is TRBJ2-7 and V is TRBV5-4; D may be TRBD2 (6 bases). In germline, CDR1 is SGHNT, CDR2 YYREEE (reference sequence). V was trimmed by 5 bases and J by 2 bases, leaving 17 bases between them. This CDR3 is 15 amino acids long. DNA of the CDR3: TGTGCCAGCAGTTTAGACCGGGACTTCACCTACGAGCAGTACTTC. The encoded protein is CASSLDRDFTYEQYF. Full variable domain (rest looked up from reference TRBV5-4 and TRBJ2-7): ETGVTQSPTHLIKTRGQQVTLRCSSQSGHNTVSWYQQALGQGPQFIFQYYREEENGRGNFPPRFSGLQFPNYSSELNVNALELDDSALYLCASSLDRDFTYEQYFGPGTRLTVT.

The chain uses TRBV7-2 and TRBJ1-6; 9 bases map to TRBD1. The ends lost 6 bases at V and 4 bases at J; junction bases unmatched: 7. CDR1 is SGHTA, CDR2 FQGNSA, per germline. The CDR3 is 16 residues long. This CDR3 reads CASRGGTGIYNSPLHF. Written as DNA, the CDR3 is TGTGCCAGCAGGGGGGGGACAGGGATTTATAATTCACCCCTCCACTTT.

J is TRBJ2-7 and V is TRBV5-4; possible D gene TRBD2, 6 bases. V was trimmed by 4 bases and J by 0 bases, leaving 17 bases between them. There are 16 residues in the CDR3. CDR1 is SGHNT, CDR2 YYREEE, per germline (reference sequence). CDR3 nucleotides: TGTGCCAGCAGCCCCGGGAGTCAGCCGAGCTCCTACGAGCAGTACTTC. Translated: CASSPGSQPSSYEQYF.

CDR3 coding DNA: TGTGCCAGCAGTGACTCCATTGGACTCCCCTTTGATGGCTACACCTTC. This encodes CASSDSIGLPFDGYTF. The gene calls are TRBV6-4 and TRBJ1-2; D is unclear. CDR3 length equals 16 residues. Trimming pared 0 bases from V and 6 bases from J, leaving 17 bases between. Germline CDR1 MRHNA, CDR2 SNTAGT.